This T cell receptor (beta chain) was obtained from a study of blood T cells in healthy people across ages. The CDR3 consists of 15 residues. Trimming shortened V by 0 bases and J by 4 bases, and 9 bases separated the two germline ends. Staff drew around 10 milliliters of peripheral blood from each donor. Then a second PCR, running about 7 to 11 cycles, was carried out with a sample-barcoded 5' primer and a J-beta primer mix. Template switching added a 12-random-nucleotide identifier to every cDNA molecule. Using its own MiXCR run on the 5' RACE reads, TCRdb lists one record per CDR3 protein. The sample shows roughly 930,000 distinct CDR3 sequences, around 48% of them seen only once.

The genes are TRBV12-3 or TRBV12-4 and TRBJ1-4; D is ambiguous. The sequencing sample was made of blood. The receptor's source is a man aged 25-45 years in good health. Written as DNA, the CDR3 is TGTGCCAGCAGTTTAGCGTCGGAGGTTAATGAAAAACTGTTTTTT. Protein: CASSLASEVNEKLFF.